This passage covers 8 T cell receptor beta chains from one sample sequenced in a study of T cells in Graves' hyperthyroidism and ophthalmopathy. It was RNA transcripts that yielded the amplified TCR beta CDR3 regions. In the first-round RT-PCR of the TCR CDR3, the HTBI primer set was used. TCRdb itself ran the multiplex PCR reads through MiXCR, one entry per CDR3 protein. The repertoire holds some 270,000 distinct CDR3 sequences, with roughly 13% as singletons. Sequencing used blood. These TCRs come from a woman between 40 and 50 years old with Graves' hyperthyroidism.

There are many counts of this clonotype. V usage is TRBV2 and J usage is TRBJ2-2; TRBD1 might be the D (5 bases). The V end was cut by 3 bases, the J end by 3 bases, with 8 bases between. Germline CDR1 is SNHLY and CDR2 is FYNNEI. The CDR3 spans 14 residues. CDR3 coding DNA: TGTGCCAGCAGTGACAGGGTATACACCGGGGAGCTGTTTTTT. Residues: CASSDRVYTGELFF.

This clonotype has a count of ten or more. This rearrangement joins TRBV12-5 to TRBJ2-7, with D unclear. The CDR3 is 13 amino acids. Trimming stripped 3 bases from V and 2 bases from J, with 8 bases between. Germline-derived CDR1 and CDR2 are LGHNT and FRNRAP. Here the CDR3 reads CASGFQATYEQYF. As DNA, the CDR3 is TGTGCTAGTGGTTTTCAAGCAACCTACGAGCAGTACTTC. Full variable domain (remainder filled in from reference TRBV12-5 and TRBJ2-7): DARVTQTPRHKVTEMGQEVTMRCQPILGHNTVFWYRQTMMQGLELLAYFRNRAPLDDSGMPKDRFSAEMPDATLATLKIQPSEPRDSAVYFCASGFQATYEQYFGPGTRLTVT.

This clonotype was recorded at least ten times. This rearrangement joins TRBV20-1 to TRBJ2-7; D perhaps matches TRBD1 (5 bases). Deletions cut 0 bases from V and 3 bases from J, with 15 bases between. CDR3 length: 15 amino acids. Germline loops: CDR1 DFQATT, CDR2 SNEGSKA (reference sequence). The CDR3 spells CSARDSAGSGYEQYF. The CDR3 DNA reads TGCAGTGCTAGAGATTCAGCAGGGTCAGGCTACGAGCAGTACTTC.

This clonotype was observed at least ten times. This may arise from a read error, as a much more abundant clone is one base away. V usage is TRBV27 and J usage is TRBJ2-7; no clear D. This CDR3 is 13 amino acids long. Trimming cost V 0 bases and J 2 bases, with 5 bases left between them. CDR1 MNHEY and CDR2 SMNVEV come from the germline V gene (reference sequence). DNA of the CDR3: TGTGCCAGCAGTTTATCAGGGCCCTACGAGCAGTACTTC. It specifies CASSLSGPYEQYF.

This clonotype was recorded a few times. The chain recombines TRBV7-2 with TRBJ2-1; TRBD1 or TRBD2 may be the D gene (5 bases each). Trimming stripped 2 bases from V and 7 bases from J, with 12 bases between. This CDR3 region has 14 residues. CDR1 and CDR2 from the germline V gene are SGHTA and FQGNSA. CDR3 region: CASSLFSGRNEQFF. CDR3 DNA sequence: TGTGCCAGCAGCTTATTTTCGGGGCGGAATGAGCAGTTCTTC.

Ten or more counts support this clonotype. V gene TRBV2 combines with J gene TRBJ1-3; D is unresolved. Trimming shortened V by 1 base and J by 2 bases, and 3 bases separated the two germline ends. Germline-derived CDR1 and CDR2 are SNHLY and FYNNEI. CDR3 length: 13 residues. The CDR3, as DNA: TGTGCCAGCAGTGAAGGTCCTGGAAACACCATATATTTT. Its translation: CASSEGPGNTIYF.

There are many counts of this clonotype. The chain recombines TRBV7-2 with TRBJ2-4; D not resolved. Trimming stripped 5 bases from V and 7 bases from J, with 9 bases between. Germline V lookup: CDR1 SGHTA, CDR2 FQGNSA. The length of the CDR3 is 12 residues. The CDR3 here is CASSPNGNIQYF. The DNA for the CDR3 is TGTGCCAGCAGCCCCAATGGGAACATTCAGTACTTC.

The chain links TRBV7-9 to TRBJ1-3, with 10 bases fitting TRBD1. With V trimmed by 5 bases and J by 0 bases, 1 base remained unmatched. CDR1 is SEHNR and CDR2 is FQNEAQ in the germline V gene (reference sequence). This CDR3 is built from 15 residues. DNA of the CDR3: TGTGCCAGCAGCCGGGACAGGGGCTCTGGAAACACCATATATTTT. Protein sequence: CASSRDRGSGNTIYF.